The 7 T cell receptor beta chains below all came from one sample that was sequenced in a study of cytomegalovirus exposure and HLA in healthy donors. The PCR made use of 60 Vbeta and 13 Jbeta primers. Produced via immunoSEQ multiplex PCR; TCRdb's table is partial and in-frame only. Of roughly 180,000 clones in the sample, 80% were seen once. The material sequenced was PBMCs. The source of these receptors is a man aged 25-45 years in good health and CMV-seropositive.

J is TRBJ2-5 and V is TRBV6-1; 12 positions agree with TRBD2. The CDR3 totals 16 residues. The junction had 5 bases not matched to a gene; V was cut back by 1 base and J by 5 bases. The germline V gene encodes CDR1 MNHNS and CDR2 SASEGT. CDR3 protein: CASSEVLAGGHETQYF. The CDR3 region has the DNA TGTGCCAGCAGTGAAGTTCTAGCGGGAGGGCACGAGACCCAGTACTTC.

V is TRBV27 and J is TRBJ1-2; 8 bases align to TRBD1. V lost 2 bases to trimming and J lost 8 bases; unmatched junction nucleotides: 7. The CDR3 is made up of 14 amino acids. The germline CDR1 and CDR2 sequences are MNHEY and SMNVEV (reference sequence). The CDR3 DNA is TGTGCCAGCAGTTTAAGGGACAGGCAAACGGGCTACACCTTC. Amino acid sequence: CASSLRDRQTGYTF.

The chain recombines TRBV9 with TRBJ2-2, with a tentative D call TRBD2 (6 bases). Germline loops: CDR1 SGDLS, CDR2 YYNGEE. V shed 2 bases and J shed 0 bases, with 14 bases lying between them. The CDR3 sequence is 17 residues long. CDR3 in DNA: TGTGCCAGCAGCGTCCCGGCGGGGCCACCGAACACCGGGGAGCTGTTTTTT. It encodes CASSVPAGPPNTGELFF.

Only a few counts were recorded for this clone. The genes are TRBV28 and TRBJ2-5; the match to TRBD2 covers 7 bases. The J call may not be correct, given that the DNA end is closer to TRBJ2-7. This CDR3 is 13 amino acids long. Per the germline V gene, CDR1 is MDHEN and CDR2 is SYDVKM. For the CDR3, the DNA is TGTGCCAGCAGTTTGGGGGGGAGCTACGAGCAGTACTTC. Its protein product is CASSLGGSYEQYF.

The V and J genes are TRBV14 and TRBJ2-7; 7 bases agree with TRBD1. The length of the CDR3 is 15 residues. V shed 3 bases, J shed 4 bases, and the junction held 9 bases outside the gene matches. Germline V lookup: CDR1 SGHDN, CDR2 FVKESK. The CDR3 nucleotides read TGTGCCAGCAGCCAGGGACAGACCTCCCTTTACGAGCAGTACTTC. As protein: CASSQGQTSLYEQYF.

The CDR3, as DNA: TGTGCCAGCAGTTTACTCGACAGGGTTAAGTACGAGCAGTACTTC. This codes for CASSLLDRVKYEQYF. The genes are TRBV6-1 and TRBJ2-7, with 7 nucleotides matching TRBD1. Per the germline V gene, CDR1 is MNHNS and CDR2 is SASEGT. This CDR3 region has 15 residues. The ends lost 5 bases at V and 4 bases at J; junction bases unmatched: 11.

This chain uses TRBV19 with TRBJ1-2; D remains ambiguous. The CDR3 is 15 amino acids. Germline V lookup: CDR1 LNHDA, CDR2 SQIVND (reference sequence). The ends were cut back, 10 bases at V and 0 bases at J, with 18 bases in the middle. CDR3 sequence (DNA): TGTGCCACCAGTATAGGGCCGGGATCTAACTATGGCTACACCTTC. This gives the protein CATSIGPGSNYGYTF.